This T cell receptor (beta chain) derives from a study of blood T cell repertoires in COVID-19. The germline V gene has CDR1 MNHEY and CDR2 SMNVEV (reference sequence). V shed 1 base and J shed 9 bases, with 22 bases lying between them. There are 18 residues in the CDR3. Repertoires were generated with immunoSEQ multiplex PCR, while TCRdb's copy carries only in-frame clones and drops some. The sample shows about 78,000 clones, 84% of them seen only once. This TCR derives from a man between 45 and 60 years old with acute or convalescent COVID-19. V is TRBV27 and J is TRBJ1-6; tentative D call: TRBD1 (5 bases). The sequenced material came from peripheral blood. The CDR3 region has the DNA TGTGCCAGCAGTTTATTAGCGGGACCAACTAAGGGCAGTTCACCCCTCCACTTT. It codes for CASSLLAGPTKGSSPLHF.